This record looks at one T cell receptor beta chain sequence and its context. Antigen: not known. These data originate in a study of T cell responses to AZD1222 COVID-19 vaccine. Regarding the study as a whole: Donors in the cohort were predominantly white British and more often female, and clonal diversity was possibly underestimated.

Repertoires were generated with immunoSEQ multiplex PCR, while TCRdb's copy carries only in-frame clones and drops some. Of roughly 97,000 clones in the sample, roughly 84% were seen once. The CDR3 contains 12 residues. The genes are TRBV12-2 and TRBJ1-1; the DNA was not used to check the table's D call, TRBD1. TRBV12-2 is termed a pseudogene. Material: peripheral blood, obtained on day 0 of AZD1222 vaccination. The origin of this receptor is an adult in good health. The CDR3 is CASRGTGREAFF. The CDR3 DNA follows: TGTGCAAGTCGCGGGACAGGGAGGGAAGCTTTCTTT.